This T cell receptor beta chain derives from a study of beta chain features in type 1 diabetes. Overall study context: There was similarity between patients and healthy donors in age, gender and cell yields.

Comments on this clone: The antigen is not known.

General observations from the study: The VDJ junctions of type 1 diabetes patients carried fewer insertions and more deletions.

Of the isolated RNA, all was reverse transcribed, and so the sequenced material was expressed TCRB transcripts. The assay was immunoSEQ multiplex PCR, and TCRdb's table has in-frame clones only and misses some. This table has about 900,000 clones, roughly 16% appearing once. The authors sorted CD4+ naive, central memory, regulatory and stem cell-like memory cells via CD45RO/CCR7/CD25/CD127/CD95/CD27. This clonotype originated in a woman younger than 30 in good health. Sequences were obtained from naive CD4+ T cells from blood.

The CDR3 DNA reads TGTGCCAGCTACAGGGAGGGCGAGACCCAGTACTTC. Translated, it gives CASYREGETQYF. The V and J genes are TRBV28 and TRBJ2-5, with D possibly being TRBD2 (7 bases). The CDR3 loop spans 12 amino acids. V lost 8 bases to trimming and J lost 5 bases, with 12 bases between them. Germline CDR1 and CDR2: MDHEN and SYDVKM.